A single TCR beta chain is shown here with its context. Methods used by the authors: Cell counts per sample came from amplifying reference gene primers. The protocol was immunoSEQ multiplex PCR, while the TCRdb copy is restricted to in-frame clones and leaves out a portion. The V and J calls and the clone size are those of that table, but D and trimming were determined from the DNA. In the table there are 95,000 to 110,000 clones, approximately 88% of which are singletons. This specimen belongs to a study of blood T cell repertoires in COVID-19. Looking at the study overall: Sites in the United States, Italy and Spain provided acute and convalescent COVID-19 samples. Sources were T cells, B-cell-depleted T cells, or PBMCs; the material itself was cDNA or gDNA.

The CDR3 extends over 16 amino acids. V shed 0 bases and J shed 0 bases, with 9 bases lying between them. Per the germline V gene, CDR1 is LNHNV and CDR2 is YYDKDF (reference sequence). The TCR comes from a man aged 50 or older with active or convalescent COVID-19. The chain carries TRBV15 and TRBJ2-1; possible D gene TRBD2, 6 bases. The sample consisted of peripheral blood. This chain's CDR3 is CATSREEGISYNEQFF. DNA for the CDR3: TGTGCCACCAGCAGAGAGGAGGGTATCTCCTACAATGAGCAGTTCTTC.